These T cell receptor beta chains were read from a single sample in a study of T cell changes during pregnancy in multiple sclerosis. Produced via immunoSEQ multiplex PCR; TCRdb's table is partial and in-frame only. The table records around 62,000 clones, 89% of them present only once. Sequences were derived from peripheral blood, sampled in the first trimester of pregnancy. The receptor source for this set is a female donor with multiple sclerosis, enrolled in a pregnancy study. CDR3s include the opening cysteine and the closing phenylalanine or tryptophan. A D gene is named only where the DNA matches it firmly. Clone size is given for some rows only: seen once, a few or many times, or a class if the clone is expanded.

j_gene	d_gene	v_gene	abundance	CDR3nt	CDR3aa
TRBJ2-7	.	TRBV21-1	few	TGTGCCAGCAGCAGTCGACAGGGCAACTACGAGCAGTACTTC	CASSSRQGNYEQYF
TRBJ1-1	.	TRBV7-3	few	TGTGCCAGCAGCTTATTGGGGGGAACGGACACTGAAGCTTTCTTT	CASSLLGGTDTEAFF
TRBJ2-5	TRBD1	TRBV29-1	.	TGCAGCGTTGAAGACAGGGGGCGGGAGACCCAGTACTTC	CSVEDRGRETQYF
TRBJ1-2	.	TRBV25-1	.	TGTGCCAGCAGTGAATATAGCAGGGGCAACTATGGCTACACCTTC	CASSEYSRGNYGYTF
TRBJ1-1	TRBD1	TRBV30	few	TGTGCCTGGAGTGTACCGTGGACAGGGTATCTTGAAGCTTTCTTT	CAWSVPWTGYLEAFF
TRBJ2-3	TRBD2	TRBV7-3	.	TGTGCCAGCAGCAAAAAAGCGGGGGCCGTCACAGATACGCAGTATTTT	CASSKKAGAVTDTQYF
TRBJ1-1	.	TRBV2	.	TGTGCCAGCACAAAAGAGGTTAACACTGAAGCTTTCTTT	CASTKEVNTEAFF
TRBJ1-2	.	TRBV19	.	TGTGCCAGTAGAATCCGGGGTTCGGACTATGGCTACACCTTC	CASRIRGSDYGYTF
TRBJ1-1	.	TRBV18	.	TGTGCCAGCTCACCACCGTTGCCAGGGACTGAAGCTTTCTTT	CASSPPLPGTEAFF
TRBJ1-2	.	TRBV6-1	once	TGTGCCAGCAGGACAGACACTTTTAACTATGGCTACACCTTC	CASRTDTFNYGYTF
TRBJ2-1	TRBD2	TRBV2	.	TGTGCCAGCAGTGAGGGGGGGAGCTCCTACAATGAGCAGTTCTTC	CASSEGGSSYNEQFF
TRBJ1-6	.	TRBV25-1	.	TGTGCCAGCAGTGAACCTCGGGGGGGACGGAACTCACCCCTCCACTTT	CASSEPRGGRNSPLHF
TRBJ2-1	.	TRBV11-2	.	TGTGCCAGCAGCTTAGAGGGAACAGGCGAGGACCCCTACAATGAGCAGTTCTTC	CASSLEGTGEDPYNEQFF
TRBJ1-1	.	TRBV7-9	.	TGTGCCAGCAGCTTAGCGAGGGTTTTCCAAATGAACACTGAAGCTTTCTTT	CASSLARVFQMNTEAFF
TRBJ2-7	TRBD1	TRBV5-1	.	TGCGCCAGCAGCTTAGAGGGACAGGCCTACGAGCAGTACTTC	CASSLEGQAYEQYF
TRBJ1-3	TRBD1	TRBV7-3	.	TGTGCCAGCAGCTTATCAGGGGGCTTTGGAAACACCATATATTTT	CASSLSGGFGNTIYF
TRBJ2-5	.	TRBV5-1	.	TGCGCCAGCAGCTTGGGCAGTCAAGAGACCCAGTACTTC	CASSLGSQETQYF
TRBJ2-7	TRBD1	TRBV4-3	.	TGCGCCAGCAGCCAGACCGGGACAGGGATCTACGAGCAGTACTTC	CASSQTGTGIYEQYF
TRBJ1-5	.	TRBV11-2	.	TGTGCCAGCAGCTTAAGCTTTCCAGGGTTCCAGCCCCAGCATTTT	CASSLSFPGFQPQHF
TRBJ1-2	TRBD1	TRBV7-2	.	TGTGCCAGCAGCTCCCGGACAGGGGGCGCGGGCTACACCTTC	CASSSRTGGAGYTF
TRBJ1-3	.	TRBV5-5	.	TGTGCCAGCAGCTTGGTGGCTGACTCTGGAAACACCATATATTTT	CASSLVADSGNTIYF
TRBJ2-3	.	TRBV4-3	.	TGCGCCAGCAGCCAATCTACAGGGGATACGCAGTATTTT	CASSQSTGDTQYF
TRBJ1-2	.	TRBV9	.	TGTGCCACCACCAACCAGGGCATTGAGGCTTATGGCTACACCTTC	CATTNQGIEAYGYTF
TRBJ1-2	TRBD1	TRBV7-9	.	TGTGCCAGCAGCTTGGGACAGGGAGGTTACGGCTACACCTTC	CASSLGQGGYGYTF
TRBJ1-5	.	TRBV5-8	once	TGTGCCAGCAGCCCCCAGGCAGGGGTGATTATTTATCAGCCCCAGCATTTT	CASSPQAGVIIYQPQHF
TRBJ2-7	TRBD2	TRBV11-3	.	TGTGCCAGCAGCTTGTCTAGCGGAGGCTACGAGCAGTACTTC	CASSLSSGGYEQYF
TRBJ2-1	TRBD2	TRBV27	.	TGTGCCAGTTCTAGCGGGGGGGCAAGGAATGAGCAGTTCTTC	CASSSGGARNEQFF
TRBJ2-7	.	TRBV21-1	.	TGTGCCAGCAGCAAAGGACCCGTTGGGAGATCCCCCCTCTACGAGCAGTACTTC	CASSKGPVGRSPLYEQYF
TRBJ2-6	TRBD1	TRBV14	.	TGTGCCAGCAGCCGAGTAGGCACTTGGGACAGCCACTCTGGGGCCAACGTCCTGACTTTC	CASSRVGTWDSHSGANVLTF
TRBJ2-2	.	TRBV5-5	.	TGTGCCAGCAGCTACCTAACGGGGACCGGGGAGCTGTTTTTT	CASSYLTGTGELFF
TRBJ1-6	TRBD1	TRBV18	.	TGTGCCAGCTCAGGGACAGGGGCGGATTCACCCCTCCACTTT	CASSGTGADSPLHF
TRBJ2-1	TRBD2	TRBV18	.	TGTGCCAGCTACCCCTCAGCGGGAGGGCGACACAATGAGCAGTTCTTC	CASYPSAGGRHNEQFF
TRBJ1-3	.	TRBV5-1	.	TGCGCCAGCAGCTTGGCCGCGGGGCACGGAAACACCATATATTTT	CASSLAAGHGNTIYF
TRBJ1-1	.	TRBV27	.	TGTGCCAGCAGTTACTCTTCCGGGGGGAACACTGAAGCTTTCTTT	CASSYSSGGNTEAFF
TRBJ1-3	TRBD1	TRBV6-5	.	TGTGCCAGCAGCCGGGACAGCGCCGTATCACCATTATATTTT	CASSRDSAVSPLYF
TRBJ1-3	TRBD1	TRBV15	.	TGTGCCACCAGCAGCAAAGGACAGGGCTTCTCTGGAAACACCATATATTTT	CATSSKGQGFSGNTIYF
TRBJ1-2	TRBD1	TRBV10-3	.	TGTGCCATCAGTGGGGCAGGGGGCGATGGCTACACCTTC	CAISGAGGDGYTF
TRBJ1-1	.	TRBV6-1	.	TGTGCCAGCACCACAGGCCTTGAAGCTTTCTTT	CASTTGLEAFF
TRBJ2-2	.	TRBV19	.	TGTGCCAGTACCCAGGGGAGGGGTACCGGGGAGCTGTTTTTT	CASTQGRGTGELFF
TRBJ1-6	TRBD1	TRBV30	.	TGTGCCTGGACCCCCAGGGGGAATTCACCCCTCCACTTT	CAWTPRGNSPLHF
TRBJ1-1	.	TRBV9	.	TGTGCCAGCAGCGTCACCCCCAGGGGCAGTGGCACTGAAGCTTTCTTT	CASSVTPRGSGTEAFF
TRBJ1-1	TRBD1	TRBV18	once	TGTGCCAGCTCACCGGAGACAGGGATGAACACTGAAGCTTTCTTT	CASSPETGMNTEAFF
TRBJ2-7	.	TRBV27	.	TGTGCCAGCAGTCATACGGGAGCTAGCTCCTACGAGCAGTACTTC	CASSHTGASSYEQYF
TRBJ1-3	TRBD1	TRBV7-2	.	TGTGCCAGCAGCTTCACGGGGGGGACAGCCTCTGGAAACACCATATATTTT	CASSFTGGTASGNTIYF
TRBJ2-3	TRBD2	TRBV6-5	.	TGTGCCAGCAGTTTCCTCGGACTAGCCCCCACAGATACGCAGTATTTT	CASSFLGLAPTDTQYF
TRBJ1-5	.	TRBV2	.	TGTGCCAGCAGCGGTGAACAGGGACGGACTCAGCCCCAGCATTTT	CASSGEQGRTQPQHF
TRBJ2-1	TRBD2	TRBV5-1	.	TGCGCCAGCAGCTTCGGGACTAGTTTATCCTACAATGAGCAGTTCTTC	CASSFGTSLSYNEQFF
TRBJ2-7	.	TRBV2	.	TGTGCCAGCAGTGGGGCAGGGATAGTAGGATCCTACGAGCAGTACTTC	CASSGAGIVGSYEQYF
TRBJ2-2	.	TRBV27	.	TGTGCCAGCAGCCTCCCCAGGGCCGGGGAGCTGTTTTTT	CASSLPRAGELFF
TRBJ2-7	.	TRBV21-1	.	TGTGCCAGCAGCGGGAGCCGGGGAAGCTCCTACGAGCAGTACTTC	CASSGSRGSSYEQYF
TRBJ1-2	.	TRBV2	.	TGTGCCAGCAGACAGGGTCCGGAGGGCTACACCTTC	CASRQGPEGYTF
TRBJ2-1	TRBD2	TRBV29-1	.	TGCAGCGTTGAATTACTAGCGGGAGGAGTAAATGAGCAGTTCTTC	CSVELLAGGVNEQFF
TRBJ2-7	TRBD1	TRBV23-1	.	TGCGCCAGCAGTCAATCGGAAGGAGGACAGGGACACTACGAGCAGTACTTC	CASSQSEGGQGHYEQYF
TRBJ2-5	.	TRBV19	.	TGTGCCAGTAGTGGTGGGGCGACTTTCAACGACCAAGAGACCCAGTACTTC	CASSGGATFNDQETQYF
TRBJ1-2	.	TRBV7-9	.	TGTGCCAGCAGCTTAGGCGGGTCCTATGGCTACACCTTC	CASSLGGSYGYTF
TRBJ1-5	TRBD1	TRBV10-3	.	TGTGCCATCAGTGACCGTCCAGGGGGCACTGGCAATCAGCCCCAGCATTTT	CAISDRPGGTGNQPQHF